The 29 T cell receptor beta chains given below trace back to one sample, sequenced in a study of a mutant IDH1 vaccine in newly diagnosed glioma. Time point described: week 35, safety follow-up. Mutant IDH1 20-mer peptide, at 300 ug, made up each vaccine dose, with topical imiquimod. The protocol was immunoSEQ multiplex PCR, while the TCRdb copy is restricted to in-frame clones and leaves out a portion. The sample has about 42,000 clones, 83% seen once. The antigens of these receptors remain unknown. The sample here was PBMCs, taken from a glioma patient whose treatment included an IDH1 peptide vaccine. Source of these receptors: a woman aged 45-65 years with glioma.

This clone has only one observation. The V gene is TRBV6-6, the J gene TRBJ1-5; 7 nucleotides align to TRBD1. The junction had 9 bases not matched to a gene; V was cut back by 10 bases and J by 3 bases. CDR3 length equals 14 residues. Germline lookup yields CDR1 MNHNY and CDR2 SVGAGI (reference sequence). CDR3 region: CATSTGNNNQPQHF. CDR3 nucleotide sequence: TGTGCCACCTCGACAGGGAATAACAATCAGCCCCAGCATTTT.

The gene calls are TRBV9 and TRBJ2-5; 9 bases line up with TRBD2. V trimming: 6 bases; J trimming: 2 bases; junction bases outside the gene matches: 11. The CDR3 totals 16 residues. Germline V CDR1 and CDR2: SGDLS, YYNGEE. CDR3 protein: CASTSGRAGGQETQYF. In nucleotides, the CDR3 is TGTGCCAGCACCTCCGGGAGAGCGGGGGGTCAAGAGACCCAGTACTTC.

The chain has TRBV5-1 and TRBJ2-5, with TRBD1 identical over 10 bases. The CDR3 spans 15 residues. The germline CDR1 and CDR2 sequences are SGHRS and YFSETQ. V lost 4 bases to trimming and J lost 4 bases; unmatched junction nucleotides: 7. CDR3 protein: CASSTGTGEGETQYF. The CDR3 nucleotides read TGCGCCAGCAGCACTGGGACAGGGGAGGGAGAGACCCAGTACTTC.

The chain links TRBV19 to TRBJ2-1; D is unresolved. Per the germline V gene, CDR1 is LNHDA and CDR2 is SQIVND (reference sequence). This CDR3 has 14 amino acids. The germline V and J ends were trimmed by 3 bases and 7 bases, with 13 bases remaining between them. The chain's CDR3 is CASSISLSTNEQFF. The DNA for the CDR3 is TGTGCCAGTAGTATTTCCCTGTCCACGAATGAGCAGTTCTTC.

DNA for the CDR3: TGTGCCAGCAGCTTAGGGTATGGGACAGCTGAAGCTTTCTTT. Protein product: CASSLGYGTAEAFF. J is TRBJ1-1 and V is TRBV11-1, with 7 bases lining up with TRBD1. The CDR3 spans 14 residues. CDR1 and CDR2 (germline): SGHAT, FQDESV (reference sequence). V trimming: 1 base; J trimming: 6 bases; junction bases outside the gene matches: 5.

This sequence joins TRBV27 and TRBJ2-3; D remains ambiguous. The V and J ends lost 5 bases and 1 base respectively, with 7 bases between them. The CDR3 has 13 residues. Germline V gene lookup returns CDR1 MNHEY and CDR2 SMNVEV (reference sequence). DNA of the CDR3: TGTGCCAGCAGTGCAAGGGGCACAGATACGCAGTATTTT. Translated, it gives CASSARGTDTQYF.

CDR3 coding DNA: TGTGCCAGCAGCTTAGTCCGGGGTAGCAATCAGCCCCAGCATTTT. Residues: CASSLVRGSNQPQHF. The chain combines TRBV7-2 with TRBJ1-5; D is ambiguous. The CDR3 length is 15 residues. Per the germline V gene, CDR1 is SGHTA and CDR2 is FQGNSA. Trimming took off 1 base at V and 0 bases at J, with 7 bases between the two ends.

This chain connects TRBV29-1 to TRBJ1-2; TRBD1 is a possible D gene (5 bases). This CDR3 region has 12 residues. Trimming took off 5 bases at V and 3 bases at J, with 10 bases between the two ends. The germline V gene has CDR1 SQVTM and CDR2 ANQGSEA. CDR3: CSVTGTDYGYTF. CDR3 DNA: TGCAGCGTTACCGGGACCGACTATGGCTACACCTTC.

This chain links TRBV19 with TRBJ1-2; D unclear. The ends were cut back, 1 base at V and 4 bases at J, with 16 bases in the middle. Per the germline V gene, CDR1 is LNHDA and CDR2 is SQIVND (reference sequence). The CDR3 consists of 16 residues. The CDR3 sequence is CASSIGTRSLSYGYTF. For the CDR3, the DNA is TGTGCCAGTAGTATAGGGACGAGGAGTTTGAGCTATGGCTACACCTTC.

This clone was recorded only once. The V call is TRBV4-2, the J call TRBJ2-7; D is possibly TRBD2 (7 bases). The CDR3 contains 14 residues. V was shortened by 3 bases and J by 3 bases, with 12 bases between the two germline ends. Germline V gene lookup returns CDR1 LGHNA and CDR2 YNFKEQ. The CDR3 here is CASSQRGTNYEQYF. The DNA for the CDR3 is TGTGCCAGCAGCCAGAGGGGGACTAACTACGAGCAGTACTTC.

This rearrangement joins TRBV29-1 to TRBJ1-3, with 9 bases aligning to TRBD1. V shed 4 bases, J shed 1 base, and the junction held 8 bases outside the gene matches. The V gene's germline CDR1 is SQVTM and CDR2 ANQGSEA. The CDR3 runs 16 residues. CDR3 sequence reads: CSVAGDREGSGNTIYF. The DNA of the CDR3 is TGCAGCGTTGCTGGGGACAGGGAAGGATCTGGAAACACCATATATTTT. The entire variable domain, with the rest obtained from reference TRBV29-1 and TRBJ1-3, is as follows: SAVISQKPSRDICQRGTSLTIQCQVDSQVTMMFWYRQQPGQSLTLIATANQGSEATYESGFVIDKFPISRPNLTFSTLTVSNMSPEDSSIYLCSVAGDREGSGNTIYFGEGSWLTVV.

The chain carries TRBV6-5 and TRBJ1-2; D perhaps matches TRBD1 (6 bases). This CDR3 comprises 15 residues. Trimming cost V 7 bases and J 3 bases, with 18 bases left between them. Germline V gives CDR1 MNHEY, CDR2 SVGAGI. CDR3 sequence reads: CASTTGPGDYYGYTF. For the CDR3, the DNA is TGTGCCAGCACGACAGGACCCGGGGACTACTATGGCTACACCTTC.

The V call is TRBV19, the J call TRBJ1-3, with D unresolved. V shed 4 bases and J shed 5 bases, with 9 bases lying between them. CDR1 is LNHDA and CDR2 is SQIVND in the germline V gene (reference sequence). The CDR3 length is 13 residues. The CDR3 DNA reads TGTGCCAGTAGTACAGGTTCCCGAAACACCATATATTTT. Its protein product is CASSTGSRNTIYF.

The chain employs TRBV13 and TRBJ1-4; 7 bases are a match to TRBD1. V shed 4 bases and J 10 bases; nucleotides not matched to a gene: 0. This CDR3 is 11 amino acids long. Germline-derived CDR1 and CDR2 are PRHDT and FYEKMQ (reference sequence). The CDR3 reads CASSSGGKLFF. The CDR3 bases are TGTGCCAGCAGCTCAGGGGGAAAACTGTTTTTT.

The chain combines TRBV7-2 with TRBJ2-3; D gene ambiguous. The CDR3 is 12 residues long. Germline-derived CDR1 and CDR2 are SGHTA and FQGNSA. V lost 3 bases and J 3 bases, leaving 4 bases between the germline ends. CDR3 sequence: CASSFSTDTQYF. In nucleotides, the CDR3 is TGTGCCAGCAGCTTTAGTACAGATACGCAGTATTTT.

CDR3: CASSQFGQGFNEQFF. The CDR3, as DNA: TGTGCCAGCAGCCAATTTGGACAGGGGTTCAATGAGCAGTTCTTC. This chain uses TRBV14 with TRBJ2-1; 9 bases agree with TRBD1. Germline trimming cut 2 bases from V and 6 bases from J; bases unmatched to any gene: 5. The CDR3 loop spans 15 amino acids. CDR1 is SGHDN and CDR2 is FVKESK in the germline V gene.

J is TRBJ1-1 and V is TRBV6-4; D gene ambiguous. Germline CDR1 MRHNA, CDR2 SNTAGT. Trimming pared 0 bases from V and 1 base from J, leaving 6 bases between. The CDR3 is 14 amino acids. The CDR3 here is CASSDSPGNTEAFF. The CDR3 DNA reads as TGTGCCAGCAGTGACTCCCCGGGGAACACTGAAGCTTTCTTT.

The chain combines TRBV25-1 with TRBJ2-2; TRBD1 is a possible D gene (5 bases). The CDR3 has 14 residues. The germline V gene encodes CDR1 MGHDK and CDR2 SYGVNS. The germline V and J ends were trimmed by 6 bases and 1 base, with 9 bases remaining between them. CDR3 coding DNA: TGTGCCAGCAGAGAGACAGAGAACACCGGGGAGCTGTTTTTT. This gives the protein CASRETENTGELFF.

The chain joins TRBV5-1 to TRBJ1-1, with D unresolved. This CDR3 contains 16 residues. Trimming removed 4 bases at V and 1 base at J, with 17 bases between. From germline, CDR1 is SGHRS and CDR2 YFSETQ. The CDR3 nucleotides are TGCGCCAGCAGCCCTATAGCGGGGAGGGCGAACACTGAAGCTTTCTTT. Its protein is CASSPIAGRANTEAFF. Complete variable domain (other parts from reference TRBV5-1 and TRBJ1-1): KAGVTQTPRYLIKTRGQQVTLSCSPISGHRSVSWYQQTPGQGLQFLFEYFSETQRNKGNFPGRFSGRQFSNSRSEMNVSTLELGDSALYLCASSPIAGRANTEAFFGQGTRLTVV.

This rearrangement joins TRBV5-1 to TRBJ2-7; TRBD1 might be the D (6 bases). Germline CDR1 and CDR2: SGHRS and YFSETQ. The CDR3 totals 14 residues. With 1 base removed from V and 5 bases from J, the gap between germline ends came to 13 bases. DNA of the CDR3: TGCGCCAGCAGCTTGAAAGGGGGTGTGGACGAGCAGTACTTC. Translating it yields CASSLKGGVDEQYF.

V is TRBV15 and J is TRBJ1-1; TRBD1 matches 9 bases. Germline-derived CDR1 and CDR2 are LNHNV and YYDKDF (reference sequence). The V and J ends lost 11 bases and 3 bases, in that order; junction bases with no gene match: 4. There are 12 residues in the CDR3. Here the CDR3 reads CASGQGHTEAFF. CDR3 nucleotide sequence: TGTGCCTCAGGACAGGGGCACACTGAAGCTTTCTTT.

The CDR3 coding sequence is TGTGCCAGCCAAAGGGGGGGGGTCACAGATACGCAGTATTTT. Residues: CASQRGGVTDTQYF. This chain joins TRBV9 and TRBJ2-3; the D gene is possibly TRBD2 (7 bases). Germline CDR1 is SGDLS and CDR2 is YYNGEE. The CDR3 consists of 14 residues. The V end lost 7 bases, the J end lost 2 bases, and 14 bases lay between the germline ends.

The chain links TRBV4-2 to TRBJ1-2, with a possible D match to TRBD1 (5 bases). V lost 4 bases, J lost 0 bases, and 15 bases lay in between. The CDR3 length is 16 residues. Germline V gives CDR1 LGHNA, CDR2 YNFKEQ. The CDR3 loop reads CASSRSGGSSNYGYTF. The CDR3 nucleotides read TGTGCCAGCAGCCGGTCCGGGGGATCCTCTAACTATGGCTACACCTTC.

The rearrangement uses TRBV6-5 and TRBJ1-1, with D unresolved. This CDR3 region has 12 residues. Germline V gene lookup returns CDR1 MNHEY and CDR2 SVGAGI. Trimming took 7 bases from V and 1 from J, leaving 7 bases between them. In nucleotides, the CDR3 is TGTGCCAGCAATAGGGCGAACACTGAAGCTTTCTTT. Its translation is CASNRANTEAFF.

The V and J genes are TRBV2 and TRBJ2-2; 7 bases agree with TRBD1. This CDR3 has 15 amino acids. J gave up 6 bases and V 5 bases, and 9 bases lay outside the gene matches. Per the germline V gene, CDR1 is SNHLY and CDR2 is FYNNEI. DNA for the CDR3: TGTGCCAGCAGTCTTGACAGGGTGGGGTCCGGGGAGCTGTTTTTT. Its protein product is CASSLDRVGSGELFF. The complete variable domain, with remaining parts taken from reference TRBV2 and TRBJ2-2, reads EPEVTQTPSHQVTQMGQEVILRCVPISNHLYFYWYRQILGQKVEFLVSFYNNEISEKSEIFDDQFSVERPDGSNFTLKIRSTKLEDSAMYFCASSLDRVGSGELFFGEGSRLTVL.

In DNA, the CDR3 is TGTGCCAGCAGCCAAGGTGGGGAGCAGTACTTC. This codes for CASSQGGEQYF. The chain has TRBV7-9 and TRBJ2-7; D gene uncertain. The germline gives CDR1 SEHNR, CDR2 FQNEAQ (reference sequence). V was trimmed by 5 bases and J by 7 bases, leaving 9 bases between them. This CDR3 spans 11 amino acids.

The rearrangement uses TRBV6-5 and TRBJ2-7; possible D gene TRBD2, 5 bases. The CDR3 runs 15 residues. CDR1 and CDR2 from the germline V gene are MNHEY and SVGAGI. Between the trimmed V and J ends, which lost 0 bases and 2 bases, there was a span of 11 bases. The CDR3, as DNA: TGTGCCAGCAGTTACTCGAGGGAAAGCACCTACGAGCAGTACTTC. The encoded protein is CASSYSRESTYEQYF.

The rearrangement links TRBV5-4 to TRBJ1-1; possibly TRBD1 for D (6 bases). The ends were cut back, 0 bases at V and 0 bases at J, with 12 bases in the middle. Germline V gives CDR1 SGHNT, CDR2 YYREEE (reference sequence). The CDR3 is made up of 16 amino acids. DNA for the CDR3: TGTGCCAGCAGCTTGGGGGGGGCAGGGTTGAACACTGAAGCTTTCTTT. It translates to CASSLGGAGLNTEAFF.

Turning to this clone: This sample includes further DNA sequences coding for the same CDR3. The chain joins TRBV9 to TRBJ1-5; D perhaps matches TRBD1 (5 bases). CDR3 length: 15 amino acids. V was trimmed by 1 base and J by 1 base, leaving 9 bases between them. Germline-derived CDR1 and CDR2 are SGDLS and YYNGEE. Here the CDR3 DNA reads TGTGCCAGCAGCGTACAGGGTGGGAGCAATCAGCCCCAGCATTTT. Translation: CASSVQGGSNQPQHF.